The entry below describes one TCR beta chain. This sample is drawn from a study of blood T cell repertoires in COVID-19. Deletions cut 6 bases from V and 1 base from J, with 9 bases between. The CDR3 sequence is 13 residues long. Sequencing was performed with immunoSEQ multiplex PCR; in TCRdb, only in-frame clones are kept and a portion is missing. The data show over 110,000 clones, with approximately 88% seen just once and 1.5% to 2% held by the top ten. The sequence was obtained from a woman aged 45-59 years with acute or convalescent COVID-19. The chain uses TRBV12-3 or TRBV12-4 and TRBJ1-1; no clear D. The sample was peripheral blood. In DNA form, the CDR3 reads TGTGCCAGCAGCTCAGGCCCGAACACTGAAGCTTTCTTT. Translating it yields CASSSGPNTEAFF.